This T cell receptor (beta chain) was captured in a study of shared clonotypes between healthy human individuals. Per the study methods: Filtering differed since immunoSEQ provided only junctions, with no quality scores. Repertoires were generated with immunoSEQ multiplex PCR, while TCRdb's copy carries only in-frame clones and drops some. V, J and clone size are those of that table, while D and trimming were read from the DNA. The sample has about 1.1 million clones; 78% are singletons. CD4+ cells were split into CD45RA+ naive and CD45RA-negative memory subsets. This clone showed up just a few times. V lost 6 bases and J 2 bases, leaving 8 bases between the germline ends. This CDR3 has 13 amino acids. Germline V gives CDR1 MNHEY, CDR2 SVGAGI.

Sequenced input: memory CD4+ T cells from PBMCs. Subset given: CD45RA-negative fraction. This sequence originates from a man younger than 30 in good health. Some clones in this sample may be carry-over from other donors' samples. This chain uses TRBV6-5 with TRBJ1-5; no clear D. CDR3: CASSPVGNQPQHF. The CDR3 DNA is TGTGCCAGCAGCCCCGTGGGCAATCAGCCCCAGCATTTT.